This TCR beta chain was found in a study of tumor and adjacent non-tumor tissue in lung cancer (dated by TCRdb to the late 2010s). In terms of the full investigation: By cancer type, the cohort comprised eleven to twelve adenocarcinoma patients, 2 squamous cell carcinoma patients and 1 small cell lung cancer patient. In total, sequencing yielded over 95 million productive TCRbeta reads, which works out to an average of approximately 4 million reads per sample. Some 30 paired specimens, one tumor and one normal lung sample per patient, were profiled by TCRbeta CDR3 sequencing. The study compared bulk TCRbeta repertoires from lung tumor tissue and matched distant non-tumor lung tissue of some 14 lung cancer patients. Ages among the 15 or so patients ranged from about 30 to 76 years, there were around ten men and 5 women, and disease was at TNM stage I to III.

Turning to this clonotype: There is no known antigen for this receptor. Per-nucleotide qualities are absent, and no much larger clonotype sits a single base away.

RNA was isolated from bulk, unsorted tissue, and RNA quality was assessed with a NanoDrop ND-1000 and an Agilent 2100. For the normal lung samples, distant non-tumor tissue was collected more than 3 cm away from the tumor edge. Newly diagnosed lung cancer patients without prior chemotherapy who had been admitted for thoracic surgery in China between August and November 2014 were enrolled as donors. Anyone who had undergone radiotherapy or chemotherapy before, or who had another cancer at the same time, was left out of the study. Surgical tissue pieces of about 1-2.3 cm3 were preserved in RNAlater solution and were kept at -80 degrees C until use. Overall study results and their limits: TCR diversity (inverse Simpson) was significantly higher in tumor than in normal lung tissue (around 450 vs 150, P = 0.0075, Mann-Whitney U test). The top 100 clones accounted for a significantly larger cumulative portion of the repertoire in normal lung than in tumor tissue. Peripheral blood was not sequenced, so blood TCRbeta repertoires in these lung cancer patients were not examined. TCR diversity was significantly higher in younger patients, and greater tumor TCR diversity was associated with shorter overall survival and shorter disease-free survival. The methods do not name the sequencing platform or mention unique molecular identifiers. With only roughly 15 patients in the cohort, the authors noted that larger samples and more detailed clinical data are needed.

There are 15 amino acids in the CDR3, from cysteine to phenylalanine inclusive. The only DNA kept is the CDR3, 45 bases in frame from the first base. Looking up the germline V gene yields CDR1 SGHAT and CDR2 FQNNGV. The method was multiplex PCR. Sequencer: Illumina HiSeq 2500. TCRbeta libraries were built by three rounds of nested PCR using primers (Table S4), following protocols modified from ARM-PCR. PCR products of 200-500 bp were gel-excised and purified with the QIAquick gel extraction kit before sequencing. For the original study's pipeline: Reads were cleaned with Trimmomatic, merged with FLASH into complete CDR3 sequences, and assigned to V(D)J germline segments with MiTCR. Clonal diversity was computed as the inverse Simpson's index with VDJtools. Productive reads were defined as in-frame sequences without a premature stop codon. TCRdb cleaned the public reads at Q25 with fastp, built clones with MiXCR and kept in-frame beta chains. Here each entry gathers all rows of one CDR3 protein and keeps the most common genes and DNA. TCRdb's processing, not the authors', yielded these V and J calls. The sample contains about 86,000 distinct CDR3 sequences, 76% of them found a single time. The ten largest clones add up to about a fifth of the sample.

Here the chain combines TRBV11-2 and TRBJ2-1; too little of a D gene remains to name it. Sample: distant non-tumor lung tissue. The sequence was obtained from a woman aged 45-65 years with non-small cell lung cancer. The CDR3 region reads CACSLDCGGWHGQFF. DNA sequence: TGTGCGTGCAGCTTAGATTGCGGCGGTTGGCATGGGCAGTTCTTC.